The present T cell receptor (beta chain) was sequenced within a study of T-cell memory formation after mild COVID-19. CDR1 LGHDT and CDR2 YNNKEL come from the germline V gene (reference sequence). This CDR3 has 15 residues. Trimming removed 7 bases from V and 6 bases from J, with 22 bases in between. One entry per CDR3 protein, called by TCRdb with MiXCR from the 5' RACE reads. Of about 420,000 distinct CDR3 sequences detected, 20% to 30% appear once; the ten largest clones hold over 10%. The receptor's source is an adult woman who had mild COVID-19 (a few samples of this study predate the infection). Cell type and time point are not known. The genes are TRBV3-1 and TRBJ2-7; D gene uncertain. Sequencing used PBMCs or a T cell subset sorted from them (not recorded which). Written as DNA, the CDR3 is TGTGCCAGCACCCAGGATAACGACACCTTCTCCGAGCAGTACTTC. Residues: CASTQDNDTFSEQYF.